The rows below give T cell receptor beta chains drawn from one sample of a study of radiation and T cells in renal cell carcinoma. TCRdb keeps only in-frame clones here, not all; method: immunoSEQ multiplex PCR. The sample lists 150,000 to 200,000 clones; about nine tenths were seen once. Sequences were derived from blood, sampled from a patient whose treatment included radiotherapy and nephrectomy. Receptor source: a woman in her forties or fifties with renal cell carcinoma. Both conserved end residues are part of each CDR3. D genes are given only for firm matches. The listing skips clone size in some rows; elsewhere it reads once, few, many or a size class.

abundance | j_gene | d_gene | v_gene | CDR3nt | CDR3aa
. | TRBJ2-1 | . | TRBV6-5 | TGTGCCAGCAGTTATGAAGGGGGCTCCTACAATGAGCAGTTCTTC | CASSYEGGSYNEQFF
. | TRBJ1-2 | . | TRBV15 | TGTGCCACCAGCAGGGACAGTATTTATGGCTACACCTTC | CATSRDSIYGYTF
. | TRBJ1-5 | . | TRBV19 | TGTGCCACTGCTAGACAGGAGAACCAGCCCCAGCATTTT | CATARQENQPQHF
. | TRBJ1-2 | . | TRBV6-5 | TGTGCCAGTGCCTCGATTCATGAATATGGCTACACCTTC | CASASIHEYGYTF
few | TRBJ1-5 | TRBD1 | TRBV23-1 | TGCGCCAGCGCCCACCCCGGACAGGATAGCAATCAGCCCCAGCATTTT | CASAHPGQDSNQPQHF
. | TRBJ1-2 | . | TRBV4-3 | TGCGCCAGCAGCCCGGAGGCGGGAATTAACTATGGCTACACCTTC | CASSPEAGINYGYTF
. | TRBJ2-7 | TRBD1 | TRBV7-6 | TGTGCCAGCAGCTTTGGGACAGGGGAAGGCGAGCAGTACTTC | CASSFGTGEGEQYF
. | TRBJ1-5 | . | TRBV5-6 | TGTGCCAGCAGCTTTTTGTCTCAGCCCCAGCATTTT | CASSFLSQPQHF
few | TRBJ2-7 | . | TRBV19 | TGTGCCAGTAGTAATGGCGGGGTCTACGAGCAGTACTTC | CASSNGGVYEQYF
. | TRBJ1-1 | . | TRBV7-2 | TGTGCCAGCAGCTTTTCGTACACTGAAGCTTTCTTT | CASSFSYTEAFF
. | TRBJ1-4 | . | TRBV30 | TGTGCCTGGAGTCTCGGGACAACTACTAGGGAAAAACTGTTTTTT | CAWSLGTTTREKLFF
. | TRBJ1-1 | . | TRBV19 | TGTGCCAGTAGTAACGGGGGAAACACTGAAGCTTTCTTT | CASSNGGNTEAFF
. | TRBJ1-1 | . | TRBV2 | TGTGCCAGCAGTACCGGGACACCGAACACTGAAGCTTTCTTT | CASSTGTPNTEAFF
. | TRBJ2-6 | . | TRBV7-9 | TGTGCCAGCACTACGACGGGGACCAACTCTGGGGCCAACGTCCTGACTTTC | CASTTTGTNSGANVLTF
. | TRBJ1-2 | . | TRBV5-6 | TGTGCCAGCACCCTCAGCTCGCGGAGTGGCTACACCTTC | CASTLSSRSGYTF
. | TRBJ2-5 | . | TRBV4-3 | TGCGCCAGCAGCCAAGATCTCGTACAGGCCGAGTACCAAGAGACCCAGTACTTC | CASSQDLVQAEYQETQYF
. | TRBJ1-3 | . | TRBV5-1 | TGCGCCAGCAGCTTAGTTCCGGAGGGAAACACCATATATTTT | CASSLVPEGNTIYF
. | TRBJ1-2 | . | TRBV4-3 | TGCGCCAGCAGCCAAGATCACGGGGCTGGCTATGGCTACACCTTC | CASSQDHGAGYGYTF
. | TRBJ2-7 | . | TRBV7-9 | TGTGCCAGCAGCCTACAGGGCCTCTCCTACGAGCAGTACTTC | CASSLQGLSYEQYF
. | TRBJ1-5 | . | TRBV7-2 | TGTGCCAGCAGCTTCGACAGTTTCAATCAGCCCCAGCATTTT | CASSFDSFNQPQHF
once | TRBJ2-7 | . | TRBV5-1 | TGCGCCAGCAGCCCGGAATGGCGGAATTACGAGCAGTACTTC | CASSPEWRNYEQYF
. | TRBJ1-1 | TRBD1 | TRBV7-2 | TGTGCCAGCAGCCCGGACCTTCCGGGACAGGGCATGAACACTGAAGCTTTCTTT | CASSPDLPGQGMNTEAFF
. | TRBJ1-1 | . | TRBV9 | TGTGCCAGCAGCGTGCTCTCAGGGTATAACACTGAAGCTTTCTTT | CASSVLSGYNTEAFF
. | TRBJ1-1 | . | TRBV7-2 | TGTGCCAGCAGCCGGGGCGTCCGCACTGAAGCTTTCTTT | CASSRGVRTEAFF
. | TRBJ1-1 | . | TRBV7-3 | TGTGCCAGCAGTTTCGCCCTGAACACTGAAGCTTTCTTT | CASSFALNTEAFF
once | TRBJ1-2 | . | TRBV19 | TGTGCCACCACCTGGGACCGTCAAGGGCGCTATGGCTACACCTTC | CATTWDRQGRYGYTF
. | TRBJ2-2 | TRBD1 | TRBV19 | TGTGCCAGTAGTAGGGACAGGGTCACCGGGGAGCTGTTTTTT | CASSRDRVTGELFF
. | TRBJ1-4 | . | TRBV7-2 | TGTGCCAGCAGCTTTAGGGGACCTAATGAAAAACTGTTTTTT | CASSFRGPNEKLFF
. | TRBJ2-5 | TRBD1 | TRBV6-1 | TGTGCCAGCAGTGATGGGACAGGTGGGAAAGAGACCCAGTACTTC | CASSDGTGGKETQYF
. | TRBJ1-1 | . | TRBV30 | TGTGCCTGGAGTGGCCTGACAGGGAACACTGAAGCTTTCTTT | CAWSGLTGNTEAFF
. | TRBJ2-7 | TRBD2 | TRBV27 | TGTGCCAGCAGTTTATTACTAGCGGGGGGTGTTGAGCAGTACTTC | CASSLLLAGGVEQYF
. | TRBJ1-1 | TRBD1 | TRBV19 | TGTGCCAGTAGTACGACAGGGGGGAGGATGAACACTGAAGCTTTCTTT | CASSTTGGRMNTEAFF
. | TRBJ1-5 | TRBD1 | TRBV5-6 | TGTGCCAGCAGCCGGACAGGAGTTAGCAATCAGCCCCAGCATTTT | CASSRTGVSNQPQHF
. | TRBJ2-7 | TRBD2 | TRBV6-6 | TGTGCCAGCAGTTACGGGACTAGCGGGGGCGCGCTGCAGTACTTC | CASSYGTSGGALQYF
. | TRBJ2-3 | . | TRBV6-1 | TGTGCCAGCAGGCCAGGGGGACTCACAGATACGCAGTATTTT | CASRPGGLTDTQYF
. | TRBJ1-1 | TRBD1 | TRBV12-5 | TGTGCTAGTGGTCCGAGGACAGGGAGAGCCACTGAAGCTTTCTTT | CASGPRTGRATEAFF
. | TRBJ2-1 | . | TRBV2 | TGTGCCAGCCGGCGCGGGGTTTACAATGAGCAGTTCTTC | CASRRGVYNEQFF
. | TRBJ1-1 | . | TRBV7-9 | TGTGCCAGCAGCACTATTCCCCCCTCGGGGAACACTGAAGCTTTCTTT | CASSTIPPSGNTEAFF
. | TRBJ2-1 | TRBD2 | TRBV2 | TGTGCCAGCAGTGACCGGGCTAGCGGGTACAATGAGCAGTTCTTC | CASSDRASGYNEQFF
. | TRBJ2-1 | . | TRBV11-2 | TGTGCCAGCAGCTTATCCGGACTCGTCAATGAGCAGTTCTTC | CASSLSGLVNEQFF
once | TRBJ1-3 | TRBD1 | TRBV4-3 | TGCGCCAGCAGCCAAGAGGGACAGGTCTCTGGAAACACCATATATTTT | CASSQEGQVSGNTIYF
. | TRBJ1-5 | . | TRBV15 | TGTGCCACCAGCAGAGACCGGGGGCCCAATCAGCCCCAGCATTTT | CATSRDRGPNQPQHF
. | TRBJ1-1 | . | TRBV7-2 | TGTGCCAGCAGCTTTTACGGCCTGACGGAAGCTTTCTTT | CASSFYGLTEAFF